The 5 T cell receptor beta chains presented below share a single source sample, sequenced in a study of OX40 agonist ivuxolimab in advanced cancers. Assay: immunoSEQ multiplex PCR; the TCRdb copy retains only in-frame clones and omits some. The repertoire includes under 95,000 clones, roughly 89% of them detected once, and 8.7% sits in the top ten. Source: CD4+ or CD8+ T cells sorted from blood, taken in a trial of the OX40 agonist ivuxolimab. The source of these receptors is an adult with an advanced solid tumor such as melanoma, head and neck, liver or kidney cancer.

There are a few counts of this clone. The V gene is TRBV5-4, the J gene TRBJ2-6, with D possibly matching TRBD1 (5 bases). V lost 0 bases to trimming and J lost 0 bases, with 10 bases between them. The CDR3 length is 17 residues. Germline CDR1 is SGHNT and CDR2 is YYREEE (reference sequence). CDR3 sequence (DNA): TGTGCCAGCAGCTTGGATTCAGGGAACTCTGGGGCCAACGTCCTGACTTTC. Residues: CASSLDSGNSGANVLTF. The full variable domain, rest sourced from reference TRBV5-4 and TRBJ2-6, is ETGVTQSPTHLIKTRGQQVTLRCSSQSGHNTVSWYQQALGQGPQFIFQYYREEENGRGNFPPRFSGLQFPNYSSELNVNALELDDSALYLCASSLDSGNSGANVLTFGAGSRLTVL.

The chain combines TRBV10-3 with TRBJ2-7; TRBD2 might be the D (6 bases). V was cut by 4 bases and J by 3 bases, with 13 bases left in between. CDR1 is ENHRY and CDR2 is SYGVKD in the germline V gene. The CDR3 loop spans 14 amino acids. CDR3 DNA: TGTGCCATCAGTGTCGGGGGTGTAAACTACGAGCAGTACTTC. Amino acid sequence: CAISVGGVNYEQYF.

The V and J genes are TRBV27 and TRBJ2-7; 7 bases match TRBD2. The CDR3 sequence is 14 residues long. V lost 6 bases to trimming and J lost 7 bases; unmatched junction nucleotides: 12. Germline lookup yields CDR1 MNHEY and CDR2 SMNVEV (reference sequence). CDR3 coding DNA: TGTGCCAGCAGAACTAGCGAGCAACGAGGGGAGCAGTACTTC. This codes for CASRTSEQRGEQYF.

This chain joins TRBV4-1 and TRBJ1-1; D unclear. The CDR3 spans 13 residues. CDR1 MGHRA and CDR2 YSYEKL come from the germline V gene. V was cut by 6 bases and J by 3 bases, with 11 bases left in between. CDR3: CASREGEYTEAFF. CDR3 DNA: TGCGCCAGCAGGGAGGGAGAGTACACTGAAGCTTTCTTT.

This chain connects TRBV7-9 to TRBJ2-3, with a possible D match to TRBD2 (6 bases). This CDR3 has 17 amino acids. Germline CDR1 is SEHNR and CDR2 is FQNEAQ (reference sequence). V lost 1 base and J lost 2, with 16 bases in between. CDR3 residues: CASSLGGGTDYTDTQYF. The CDR3 nucleotides read TGTGCCAGCAGCTTAGGTGGCGGGACTGATTACACAGATACGCAGTATTTT.